Listed here are 13 T cell receptor beta chains from one sample, sequenced in a study of T cells in Graves' hyperthyroidism and ophthalmopathy. RNA transcripts served as the template for amplifying TCR beta CDR3 regions. During a first-round RT-PCR of the TCR CDR3, the HTBI primer set was used. TCRdb analysed the multiplex PCR reads with MiXCR anew, one entry per CDR3 protein. The table has 600,000 to 650,000 distinct CDR3 sequences, about 16% seen once; the top ten hold over 3.5%. Sequenced sample: blood. These receptors were taken from a woman in her 30s with Graves' hyperthyroidism.

The rearrangement links TRBV12-3 or TRBV12-4 to TRBJ1-5, with a possible D match to TRBD1 (6 bases). Between the trimmed V and J ends, which lost 5 bases and 0 bases, there was a span of 20 bases. The CDR3 is 18 amino acids. In nucleotides, the CDR3 is TGTGCCAGCAGTACAGGGTTCGCAGGTATGATTAGCAATCAGCCCCAGCATTTT. The encoded protein is CASSTGFAGMISNQPQHF.

The sample holds a few counts of this clonotype. The V call is TRBV7-6, the J call TRBJ2-1; D gene ambiguous. Germline V gene sequence: CDR1 SGHVS, CDR2 FNYEAQ. This CDR3 has 13 residues. The V end was cut by 0 bases, the J end by 6 bases, with 6 bases between. CDR3 amino acids: CASSLAEGNEQFF. As DNA, the CDR3 is TGTGCCAGCAGCTTAGCCGAAGGCAATGAGCAGTTCTTC.

In DNA form, the CDR3 reads TGTGCCAGCAGCCAGGGACAGCACCAAGAGACCCAGTACTTC. The encoded protein is CASSQGQHQETQYF. The gene calls are TRBV3-1 and TRBJ2-5; 7 nucleotides align to TRBD1. V dropped 3 bases and J dropped 0; count of bases not matched to a gene: 1. The V gene's germline CDR1 is LGHDT and CDR2 YNNKEL (reference sequence). The CDR3 length is 14 residues.

This clonotype was seen repeatedly, ten times or more. The chain links TRBV13 to TRBJ2-7; TRBD2 agrees at 14 bases. The germline gives CDR1 PRHDT, CDR2 FYEKMQ (reference sequence). V gave up 5 bases and J gave up 5 bases; unmatched junction bases: 8. This CDR3 has 16 residues. The CDR3 coding sequence is TGTGCCAGCAGCATCGGACTAGCGGGAGGTGAGGACGAGCAGTACTTC. It specifies CASSIGLAGGEDEQYF.

The V and J genes are TRBV7-3 and TRBJ2-1, with 11 bases that match TRBD2. Germline trimming cut 5 bases from V and 15 bases from J; bases unmatched to any gene: 15. The CDR3 length is 15 residues. CDR1 is SGHTA and CDR2 is FQGTGA in the germline V gene. The CDR3 DNA follows: TGTGCCAGCAGCCTCGGACTAGCGGGCCCTTCATCGCGGTTCTTC. Translating gives CASSLGLAGPSSRFF.

This clonotype was seen a few times. This chain links TRBV5-1 with TRBJ1-2; D gene unclear. Germline V gives CDR1 SGHRS, CDR2 YFSETQ. The CDR3 is 13 residues long. V shed 4 bases and J shed 8 bases, with 15 bases lying between them. The CDR3 DNA follows: TGCGCCAGCAGCCCAGATCCTACGCAAGGCTACACCTTC. Its translation is CASSPDPTQGYTF.

The sample holds many counts of this clonotype. The rearrangement links TRBV18 to TRBJ2-5; no clear D gene. In germline, CDR1 is KGHSH, CDR2 LQKENI. Trimming pared 4 bases from V and 7 bases from J, leaving 10 bases between. CDR3 size: 12 residues. CDR3: CASSLTPVTQYF. The CDR3 coding sequence is TGTGCCAGCTCACTCACCCCGGTGACCCAGTACTTC.

This chain connects TRBV2 to TRBJ1-5, with 9 bases fitting TRBD1. After removal of 2 bases from V and 6 bases from J, the junction contained 5 bases not matched to a gene. The CDR3 extends over 15 amino acids. Germline V gives CDR1 SNHLY, CDR2 FYNNEI. CDR3 loop: CASSETRTGAQPQHF. CDR3 in DNA: TGTGCCAGCAGTGAAACTCGGACAGGGGCTCAGCCCCAGCATTTT.

This clonotype was detected a few times. The V call is TRBV10-3, the J call TRBJ2-7, with no clear D. The CDR3 consists of 12 residues. Trimming took off 2 bases at V and 6 bases at J, with 8 bases between the two ends. CDR1 is ENHRY and CDR2 is SYGVKD in the germline V gene. CDR3 sequence (DNA): TGTGCCATCAGTGAGGGGGTTATCGAGCAGTACTTC. This encodes CAISEGVIEQYF.

The chain links TRBV5-1 to TRBJ2-6; 8 nucleotides align to TRBD1. CDR1 is SGHRS, CDR2 YFSETQ, per germline. The CDR3 runs 17 residues. V trimming: 4 bases; J trimming: 1 base; junction bases outside the gene matches: 7. The CDR3 reads CASSRAGGTSGANVLTF. The CDR3 nucleotides are TGCGCCAGCAGCCGTGCAGGGGGCACTTCTGGGGCCAACGTCCTGACTTTC.

This clonotype has more than one count but fewer than ten. This chain connects TRBV20-1 to TRBJ1-1, with 7 bases aligning to TRBD1. The CDR3 length is 15 residues. V shed 2 bases and J 0 bases; nucleotides not matched to a gene: 6. Germline CDR1 DFQATT, CDR2 SNEGSKA (reference sequence). DNA for the CDR3: TGCAGTGCTAGAAACCCGGACAGGTTGAACACTGAAGCTTTCTTT. Its translation is CSARNPDRLNTEAFF.

The chain is built from TRBV5-4 and TRBJ2-7; 10 bases align to TRBD1. The CDR3 spans 14 residues. V trimming: 3 bases; J trimming: 6 bases; junction bases outside the gene matches: 6. Germline lookup yields CDR1 SGHNT and CDR2 YYREEE (reference sequence). CDR3 loop: CASSSGTGVGEQYF. CDR3 nucleotides: TGTGCCAGCAGCTCTGGGACAGGGGTGGGCGAGCAGTACTTC.

Only a few counts were recorded for this clonotype. This chain links TRBV9 with TRBJ2-2; possible D gene TRBD1, 5 bases. Trimming cost V 3 bases and J 4 bases, with 7 bases left between them. Germline CDR1 and CDR2: SGDLS and YYNGEE. The CDR3 consists of 13 residues. CDR3 sequence: CASSADITGELFF. The CDR3 region has the DNA TGTGCCAGCAGCGCGGACATCACCGGGGAGCTGTTTTTT.